Following are 3 T cell receptor beta chains from one sample sequenced in a study of brain T cells in children with intractable seizures. Method: immunoSEQ multiplex PCR; TCRdb's copy keeps in-frame clones and lacks some. The sample contains tens of thousands of clones, roughly 89% of which appear only once. The starting material was peripheral blood, obtained at surgery. These receptors were obtained from a girl aged 2-10 years with Rasmussen encephalitis and intractable seizures.

The chain employs TRBV7-9 and TRBJ1-2; D not resolved. The CDR3 extends over 15 amino acids. Germline values: CDR1 SEHNR, CDR2 FQNEAQ (reference sequence). V was clipped by 1 base and J by 6 bases, with 15 bases between them. The CDR3 spells CASSLVADPRDGYTF. The CDR3 bases are TGTGCCAGCAGCTTAGTGGCAGACCCCCGAGATGGCTACACCTTC.

The chain is built from TRBV27 and TRBJ1-3; D is undetermined. The CDR3 runs 13 residues. Germline CDR1 and CDR2: MNHEY and SMNVEV (reference sequence). V lost 0 bases to trimming and J lost 4 bases, with 4 bases between them. CDR3 nucleotides: TGTGCCAGCAGTTTATCGATAGGAAACACCATATATTTT. Protein product: CASSLSIGNTIYF.

The chain links TRBV7-8 to TRBJ2-1; 12 bases map to TRBD2. The CDR3 is made up of 15 amino acids. Germline V lookup: CDR1 SGHVS, CDR2 FQNEAQ. With V trimmed by 5 bases and J by 10 bases, 9 bases remained unmatched. DNA of the CDR3: TGTGCCAGCAGCACCCGGACTAGCGGGATAGGAGAGCAGTTCTTC. It codes for CASSTRTSGIGEQFF.